This note documents a single TCR beta chain sequence. The antigen is not known. V lost 5 bases and J lost 0, with 16 bases in between. The CDR3 has 16 amino acids. CDR1 and CDR2 from the germline V gene are SGHVS and FQNEAQ. The record originates from a study of T cell responses to AZD1222 COVID-19 vaccine. Using immunoSEQ multiplex PCR, the repertoire was profiled, and TCRdb retains in-frame clones only, with some absent. The sample holds roughly 150,000 clones; around 89% are singletons and the top ten take about 3%. Points from the study as a whole: CD4 TCRs linked to vaccination spanned spike, dominating at 160-218 and 743-854.

The material was peripheral blood, obtained 28 days after the second AZD1222 dose. This TCR was sampled from an adult who received the AZD1222 COVID-19 vaccine. The chain couples TRBV7-8 to TRBJ1-1; D not certain. CDR3 nucleotide sequence: TGTGCCAGCAGCACTAACCAACAGTGGATGAACACTGAAGCTTTCTTT. Translation gives CASSTNQQWMNTEAFF.